This record looks at one TCR beta chain sequence and its context. The sample originates from a study of PD-L1 blockade in urothelial cancer. Germline CDR1 is LGHNA and CDR2 is YNFKEQ. Trimming took 4 bases from V and 0 from J, leaving 15 bases between them. The length of the CDR3 is 16 residues. Sample time point: pretreatment peripheral blood. The data were produced by immunoSEQ multiplex PCR, yet TCRdb's version contains in-frame clones alone and is incomplete. The data contain about 50,000 clones, about four fifths of them singletons. The sequencing used PBMCs, collected around atezolizumab (anti-PD-L1) treatment. This clonotype was obtained from a man in his 70s with urothelial cancer. The V call is TRBV4-2, the J call TRBJ2-5; the D gene is possibly TRBD2 (6 bases). CDR3: CASSPRARGNQETQYF. In DNA, the CDR3 is TGTGCCAGCAGCCCGCGGGCCCGCGGGAACCAAGAGACCCAGTACTTC.